Below, 31 T cell receptor beta chains from the same sample are listed, as sequenced in a study of shared clonotypes between healthy human individuals. Naive-designated CD8 cells lacked CD45RO, were positively enriched for CCR7, and omitted terminally differentiated effector memory CD45RA+ cells. Clones were read by immunoSEQ multiplex PCR, and TCRdb kept only the in-frame ones, dropping some. The table includes about 2,100,000 clones, under 95% detected once. Sequencing was performed on naive CD8+ T cells from PBMCs. Every receptor here comes from a man aged 18 to 35 in good health. Some clones in this sample may be carry-over from other donors' samples.

J is TRBJ1-2 and V is TRBV28; a weak D match, TRBD1 (5 bases). Germline CDR1 reads MDHEN; CDR2 reads SYDVKM. The CDR3 extends over 15 amino acids. V was clipped by 7 bases and J by 4 bases, with 19 bases between them. The CDR3 is CASIRIMGELYGYTF. DNA of the CDR3: TGTGCCAGCATCCGTATTATGGGGGAACTCTATGGCTACACCTTC.

This clone was counted once. The CDR3 sequence is CASSEGLAGGMTQETQYF. The CDR3 DNA reads as TGCGCCAGCAGTGAGGGACTAGCGGGAGGTATGACACAAGAGACCCAGTACTTC. The rearrangement links TRBV10-1 to TRBJ2-5, with 14 bases fitting TRBD2. CDR3 length: 18 residues. CDR1 is WNHNN, CDR2 SYGVQD, per germline (reference sequence). J was trimmed by 2 bases and V by 2 bases; bases with no gene match: 7.

The gene calls are TRBV7-9 and TRBJ2-5; D might be TRBD1 (5 bases). V shed 1 base and J shed 9 bases, with 18 bases lying between them. This CDR3 contains 15 residues. CDR1 SEHNR and CDR2 FQNEAQ come from the germline V gene (reference sequence). Here the CDR3 reads CASSLEAAPIGAQYF. For the CDR3, the DNA is TGTGCCAGCAGCTTAGAGGCAGCTCCGATAGGGGCCCAGTACTTC. Drawing the rest from reference TRBV7-9 and TRBJ2-5, the complete variable domain is DTGVSQNPRHKITKRGQNVTFRCDPISEHNRLYWYRQTLGQGPEFLTYFQNEAQLEKSRLLSDRFSAERPKGSFSTLEIQRTEQGDSAMYLCASSLEAAPIGAQYFGPGTRLLVL.

The chain is built from TRBV5-4 and TRBJ1-1; D gene ambiguous. CDR1 SGHNT and CDR2 YYREEE come from the germline V gene (reference sequence). The CDR3 sequence is 13 residues long. V dropped 2 bases and J dropped 4 bases, with 9 bases sitting between them. The CDR3 region is CASSLQRSTEAFF. The CDR3, as DNA: TGTGCCAGCAGCTTACAACGAAGCACTGAAGCTTTCTTT.

The chain carries TRBV30 and TRBJ1-2, with 7 bases aligning to TRBD1. The CDR3 extends over 13 amino acids. CDR1 is GTSNPN and CDR2 is SVGIG in the germline V gene (reference sequence). The V gene end was trimmed by 2 bases and the J gene end by 2 bases; junction bases not matched to a gene: 2. DNA for the CDR3: TGTGCCTGGAGTATGACAGGGAACTATGGCTACACCTTC. It encodes CAWSMTGNYGYTF.

The gene calls are TRBV7-9 and TRBJ2-1, with TRBD2 identical over 13 bases. Germline CDR1 SEHNR, CDR2 FQNEAQ (reference sequence). With 8 bases clipped from V and 10 bases from J, the junction kept 8 bases outside the gene matches. The CDR3 is 14 residues long. The CDR3 sequence: CASSPGLAGREQFF. CDR3 sequence (DNA): TGTGCCAGCTCCCCGGGACTAGCGGGAAGGGAGCAGTTCTTC.

CDR3 sequence: CASSQDGKLAGYNEQFF. CDR3 nucleotide sequence: TGCGCCAGCAGCCAAGATGGAAAACTAGCGGGCTACAATGAGCAGTTCTTC. The gene calls are TRBV4-3 and TRBJ2-1, with 9 bases matching TRBD2. Trimming removed 0 bases from V and 3 bases from J; junction bases left unmatched: 6. Germline V gene data show CDR1 as LGHNA and CDR2 as YSLEER. The CDR3 contains 17 residues.

The CDR3 DNA reads TGTGCCAGCAGCCGTCTGGGGACAGGGAGTTACGAGCAGTACTTC. Its translation: CASSRLGTGSYEQYF. The chain joins TRBV28 to TRBJ2-7; 9 nucleotides match TRBD1. Germline-derived CDR1 and CDR2 are MDHEN and SYDVKM. V shed 6 bases and J 4 bases; nucleotides not matched to a gene: 10. The CDR3 is made up of 15 amino acids.

The chain uses TRBV5-4 and TRBJ2-7, with a weak D call TRBD1 (6 bases). Germline V gene sequence: CDR1 SGHNT, CDR2 YYREEE (reference sequence). V was trimmed by 2 bases and J by 6 bases, leaving 9 bases between them. This CDR3 is built from 12 residues. In DNA form, the CDR3 reads TGTGCCAGCAGCTTTGACAGGTTCGAGCAGTACTTC. It is translated as CASSFDRFEQYF.

The chain uses TRBV2 and TRBJ2-7; TRBD2 is a possible D gene (6 bases). With 2 bases removed from V and 3 bases from J, the gap between germline ends came to 14 bases. The CDR3 runs 15 residues. Germline V gene data show CDR1 as SNHLY and CDR2 as FYNNEI. CDR3 nucleotides: TGTGCCAGCAGTGAAACGGGCGGGACTTACTACGAGCAGTACTTC. It translates to CASSETGGTYYEQYF. Complete variable domain (other parts from reference TRBV2 and TRBJ2-7): EPEVTQTPSHQVTQMGQEVILRCVPISNHLYFYWYRQILGQKVEFLVSFYNNEISEKSEIFDDQFSVERPDGSNFTLKIRSTKLEDSAMYFCASSETGGTYYEQYFGPGTRLTVT.

This clone was observed a few times. The CDR3 reads CASSIGRWAGELFF. The CDR3, as DNA: TGTGCCAGTAGTATCGGGAGGTGGGCCGGGGAGCTGTTTTTT. The V call is TRBV19, the J call TRBJ2-2; TRBD2 agrees at 7 bases. Germline V CDR1 and CDR2: LNHDA, SQIVND (reference sequence). CDR3 length equals 14 residues. V gave up 3 bases and J gave up 6 bases; unmatched junction bases: 4.

The V call is TRBV6-5, the J call TRBJ2-2; 7 bases agree with TRBD2. Germline lookup yields CDR1 MNHEY and CDR2 SVGAGI. V lost 2 bases and J lost 5; bases outside the gene matches: 2. The CDR3 loop spans 14 amino acids. In DNA form, the CDR3 reads TGTGCCAGCAGTTACGCTAGCGGAACCGGGGAGCTGTTTTTT. Its protein is CASSYASGTGELFF.

This clone was detected only once. The same CDR3 can be traced to other DNA sequences in this sample. The V gene is TRBV27, the J gene TRBJ2-3, with 12 bases identical to TRBD2. With V trimmed by 2 bases and J by 1 base, 1 base remained unmatched. Germline CDR1 and CDR2: MNHEY and SMNVEV (reference sequence). The CDR3 spans 16 residues. DNA for the CDR3: TGTGCCAGCAGTTTAAGACTAGCGGGGGGCACAGATACGCAGTATTTT. This gives the protein CASSLRLAGGTDTQYF.

The rearrangement uses TRBV7-9 and TRBJ2-7; D call uncertain. Trimming shortened V by 5 bases and J by 3 bases, and 5 bases separated the two germline ends. Germline V gives CDR1 SEHNR, CDR2 FQNEAQ (reference sequence). The CDR3 has 11 residues. CDR3 DNA: TGTGCCAGCAGCAAAAACTACGAGCAGTACTTC. It codes for CASSKNYEQYF.

This clone occurred a few times. V is TRBV2 and J is TRBJ2-5, with D possibly being TRBD1 (5 bases). The germline CDR1 and CDR2 sequences are SNHLY and FYNNEI. The CDR3 is 14 residues long. V lost 7 bases and J 5 bases, leaving 17 bases between the germline ends. DNA of the CDR3: TGTGCCAGCACCACCCCTCCTAAGGGGGAGACCCAGTACTTC. It yields the protein CASTTPPKGETQYF.

The V gene is TRBV9, the J gene TRBJ2-1; 10 nucleotides agree with TRBD2. With 1 base clipped from V and 6 bases from J, the junction kept 7 bases outside the gene matches. This CDR3 has 16 residues. Germline lookup yields CDR1 SGDLS and CDR2 YYNGEE. The CDR3 DNA sequence: TGTGCCAGCAGCGTAATGCGGACTAGCGGCCTCAATGAGCAGTTCTTC. The encoded protein is CASSVMRTSGLNEQFF.

The chain employs TRBV7-9 and TRBJ1-1, with a possible D match to TRBD1 (6 bases). With 5 bases removed from V and 5 bases from J, the gap between germline ends came to 18 bases. The germline CDR1 and CDR2 sequences are SEHNR and FQNEAQ (reference sequence). The CDR3 runs to 15 residues. CDR3 sequence: CASSTRGLGITEAFF. As DNA, the CDR3 is TGTGCCAGCAGCACCAGGGGCCTGGGTATAACTGAAGCTTTCTTT.

The rearrangement links TRBV15 to TRBJ2-5, with D possibly called TRBD1 or TRBD2 (8 bases each). Trimming removed 5 bases at V and 4 bases at J, with 17 bases between. This CDR3 has 15 amino acids. Germline assignment: CDR1 LNHNV and CDR2 YYDKDF (reference sequence). The DNA for the CDR3 is TGTGCCACCAGCCAGGGGGCGGGAGGTCCAGAGACCCAGTACTTC. Translated, it gives CATSQGAGGPETQYF.

This chain uses TRBV6-1 with TRBJ1-2; weak D call: TRBD1 (6 bases). Germline CDR1 reads MNHNS; CDR2 reads SASEGT. V dropped 6 bases and J dropped 4 bases, with 15 bases sitting between them. The CDR3 covers 14 residues. The CDR3 DNA reads as TGTGCCAGCAGCGAGACAGGAACGGGCTATGGCTACACCTTC. Protein product: CASSETGTGYGYTF.

The chain recombines TRBV4-3 with TRBJ1-2, with TRBD1 as a possible D gene (6 bases). The CDR3 length is 15 residues. Germline values: CDR1 LGHNA, CDR2 YSLEER. Trimming left V 0 bases short and J 8 bases short, with 16 bases between. In DNA form, the CDR3 reads TGCGCCAGCAGCCAAGATCGTGCAGGGGTCACCGGCTACACCTTC. The encoded protein is CASSQDRAGVTGYTF.

The CDR3 DNA sequence: TGTGCCAGCGCTCTGGGACCTGAAAAGACAGATACGCAGTATTTT. Translating gives CASALGPEKTDTQYF. The chain uses TRBV28 and TRBJ2-3; D may correspond to TRBD1 or TRBD2 (5 bases each). The CDR3 totals 15 residues. Trimming pared 8 bases from V and 3 bases from J, leaving 18 bases between. Germline-derived CDR1 and CDR2 are MDHEN and SYDVKM.

CDR3 loop: CASRDRDRGIYGYTF. The CDR3 coding sequence is TGTGCCAGCAGGGACCGGGACAGGGGGATCTATGGCTACACCTTC. The chain couples TRBV27 to TRBJ1-2, with 11 bases fitting TRBD1. The trim removed 6 bases at V and 4 bases at J, leaving 7 bases unmatched. CDR3 size: 15 residues. CDR1 and CDR2 (germline): MNHEY, SMNVEV (reference sequence).

This rearrangement joins TRBV28 to TRBJ1-2; maybe TRBD1 (5 bases). Trimming removed 7 bases from V and 3 bases from J, with 15 bases in between. The CDR3 length is 14 residues. Per the germline V gene, CDR1 is MDHEN and CDR2 is SYDVKM. Here the CDR3 reads CASTPRRGHYGYTF. CDR3 bases: TGTGCCAGCACGCCCCGCCGGGGCCACTATGGCTACACCTTC.

The chain employs TRBV5-1 and TRBJ1-1, with a tentative D call TRBD1 (6 bases). Per the germline V gene, CDR1 is SGHRS and CDR2 is YFSETQ. The CDR3 has 14 residues. Trimming cost V 3 bases and J 0 bases, with 9 bases left between them. CDR3: CASSSGHLNTEAFF. CDR3 nucleotides: TGCGCCAGCAGCTCGGGACATCTGAACACTGAAGCTTTCTTT.

The V gene is TRBV9, the J gene TRBJ2-6, with D tentatively TRBD1 or TRBD2 (5 bases each). CDR1 is SGDLS and CDR2 is YYNGEE in the germline V gene. Trimming cost V 0 bases and J 0 bases, with 13 bases left between them. The CDR3 is 18 residues long. Here the CDR3 DNA reads TGTGCCAGCAGCGTAGTAGTGGGACGTCACTCTGGGGCCAACGTCCTGACTTTC. Translation gives CASSVVVGRHSGANVLTF.

The chain is built from TRBV7-7 and TRBJ2-5; 15 bases are a match to TRBD2. Germline CDR1 is SSHAT and CDR2 is FNYEAQ (reference sequence). This CDR3 region has 18 residues. V was pared by 5 bases and J by 1 base, with 8 bases of the junction left unmatched. The CDR3 bases are TGTGCCAGCAGCCCAGGGACTAGCGGGAGGAGCATCCAAGAGACCCAGTACTTC. Translated: CASSPGTSGRSIQETQYF. Full variable domain (rest looked up from reference TRBV7-7 and TRBJ2-5): GAGVSQSPRYKVTKRGQDVTLRCDPISSHATLYWYQQALGQGPEFLTYFNYEAQPDKSGLPSDRFSAERPEGSISTLTIQRTEQRDSAMYRCASSPGTSGRSIQETQYFGPGTRLLVL.

The chain uses TRBV29-1 and TRBJ2-1; 12 nucleotides align to TRBD2. Germline V gene data show CDR1 as SQVTM and CDR2 as ANQGSEA. CDR3 length: 15 residues. The trim removed 7 bases at V and 5 bases at J, leaving 9 bases unmatched. The CDR3 spells CSETGLAGIHNEQFF. The DNA of the CDR3 is TGCAGCGAAACTGGACTAGCGGGAATCCACAATGAGCAGTTCTTC.

The CDR3 DNA is TGTGCCAGCAGTTCCGGCGCGGGAGGCATCTCCTACGAGCAGTACTTC. Its protein is CASSSGAGGISYEQYF. The V gene is TRBV7-8, the J gene TRBJ2-7, with TRBD2 identical over 8 bases. CDR3 size: 16 residues. V trimming: 6 bases; J trimming: 0 bases; junction bases outside the gene matches: 10. The germline gives CDR1 SGHVS, CDR2 FQNEAQ.

The V gene is TRBV5-4, the J gene TRBJ1-1; D is uncertain. CDR1 SGHNT and CDR2 YYREEE come from the germline V gene (reference sequence). The CDR3 has 13 amino acids. The V end lost 1 base, the J end lost 4 bases, and 8 bases lay between the germline ends. The CDR3 region has the DNA TGTGCCAGCAGCTTGCGAGCTGTCACTGAAGCTTTCTTT. Protein sequence: CASSLRAVTEAFF.

V is TRBV18 and J is TRBJ1-3, with D possibly TRBD1 on 6 matching bases. Germline assignment: CDR1 KGHSH and CDR2 LQKENI. There are 16 residues in the CDR3. Trimming took 3 bases from V and 0 from J, leaving 12 bases between them. This CDR3 is CASSPGHRVSGNTIYF. DNA of the CDR3: TGTGCCAGCTCACCGGGCCACAGGGTCTCTGGAAACACCATATATTTT.

With regard to this clone: The identical CDR3 is also encoded by other nucleotide sequences in the sample. V gene TRBV15 combines with J gene TRBJ2-5; D not resolved. V shed 4 bases and J shed 1 base, with 1 base lying between them. Germline CDR1 is LNHNV and CDR2 is YYDKDF (reference sequence). This CDR3 has 11 residues. CDR3 amino acids: CATSTQETQYF. CDR3 coding DNA: TGTGCCACCAGCACCCAAGAGACCCAGTACTTC.